The sequence of this T cell receptor beta chain was determined in a study of blood T cell repertoires in COVID-19. About the research overall: COVID-19 samples collected from the United States, Italy and Spain covered acute and convalescent phases.

The Seattle patients, enrolled during active infection, were followed longitudinally. Trimming stripped 0 bases from V and 0 bases from J, with 6 bases between. The CDR3 runs 15 residues. Germline CDR1 reads SGHAT; CDR2 reads FQNNGV. As originally analysed: Researchers report that nucleated cell counts were estimated from reference gene primer amplification. The table came from immunoSEQ multiplex PCR; TCRdb's copy has only in-frame clones and leaves some out. For V, J and clone size, that table is used; D and trimming come from the DNA. This table holds some 390,000 clones, about 88% found once. Sequenced: peripheral blood. V and J are TRBV11-2 and TRBJ2-1; D remains ambiguous. The TCR originated in a middle-aged woman with COVID-19, enrolled during active disease. The DNA for the CDR3 is TGTGCCAGCAGCTTAGACCTGAGCTCCTACAATGAGCAGTTCTTC. Protein product: CASSLDLSSYNEQFF. The whole variable domain, filled in from reference TRBV11-2 and TRBJ2-1, reads EAGVAQSPRYKIIEKRQSVAFWCNPISGHATLYWYQQILGQGPKLLIQFQNNGVVDDSQLPKDRFSAERLKGVDSTLKIQPAKLEDSAVYLCASSLDLSSYNEQFFGPGTRLTVL.